The next 31 T cell receptor beta chains were all read from a single sample in a study of regulatory T cells in long-lasting Graves disease (dated by TCRdb to about 2021). Per the publication, the time point label means: persistent/refractory GD, antithyroid drugs over 5 years with positive TRAb. For both TCR sequencing and RNA sequencing, RNA was extracted from PBMCs using TRIzol. Library prep was done by multiplex PCR. Sequencing relied on an Illumina HiSeq 4000. CDR3 regions were amplified by Arm-PCR with iRepertoire HTBI primers to construct TCR beta libraries. The public reads were reanalyzed by TCRdb: fastp trimming at Q25, MiXCR alignment, in-frame beta chains only. Every distinct CDR3 protein forms one entry, paired with its most common genes and DNA. A total of around 510,000 distinct CDR3 sequences appear in this sample, roughly 20% of them only once. 7% to 10% of the sample is held by the ten biggest clonotypes.

The material sequenced was peripheral blood mononuclear cells (PBMCs), taken when the disease was refractory, from a patient treated with antithyroid drugs. Receptor source: a female donor with Graves disease.

In this sample, this clonotype turned up a few times. This chain uses TRBV7-2 with TRBJ2-7; D not certain. The V and J ends lost 1 base and 3 bases respectively, with 7 bases between them. The germline CDR1 and CDR2 sequences are SGHTA and FQGNSA. The CDR3 is 13 residues long. The CDR3 region is CASSLVHDYEQYF. For the CDR3, the DNA is TGTGCCAGCAGCTTAGTCCATGACTACGAGCAGTACTTC.

This clonotype was observed many times. The chain combines TRBV3-1 with TRBJ2-7; D possibly uses TRBD1 or TRBD2 (5 bases each). Germline V lookup: CDR1 LGHDT, CDR2 YNNKEL (reference sequence). This CDR3 is 11 amino acids long. The germline V and J ends were trimmed by 8 bases and 2 bases, with 7 bases remaining between them. Here the CDR3 reads CASGTAYEQYF. CDR3 sequence (DNA): TGTGCCAGCGGGACGGCCTACGAGCAGTACTTC.

DNA of the CDR3: TGTGCCAGCAGCGGACAGGAGATAAACTATGGCTACACCTTC. Its protein product is CASSGQEINYGYTF. The V and J genes are TRBV5-6 and TRBJ1-2, with TRBD1 matching over 7 bases. This CDR3 spans 14 amino acids. Germline trimming cut 4 bases from V and 2 bases from J; bases unmatched to any gene: 5. Per the germline V gene, CDR1 is SGHDT and CDR2 is YYEEEE. Full variable domain (outside the CDR3, taken from reference TRBV5-6 and TRBJ1-2): DAGVTQSPTHLIKTRGQQVTLRCSPKSGHDTVSWYQQALGQGPQFIFQYYEEEERQRGNFPDRFSGHQFPNYSSELNVNALLLGDSALYLCASSGQEINYGYTFGSGTRLTVV.

This chain uses TRBV6-5 with TRBJ1-4, with a possible D match to TRBD1 (5 bases). CDR3 size: 15 residues. Trimming left V 3 bases short and J 8 bases short, with 16 bases between. Per the germline V gene, CDR1 is MNHEY and CDR2 is SVGAGI. The CDR3 DNA reads TGTGCCAGCAGTTATCACAAGGGACCTGGGGAAAAACTGTTTTTT. Protein: CASSYHKGPGEKLFF.

This clonotype was found a few times. The CDR3, as DNA: TGTGCCAGCTCAGCAACAGGGGCGAAAGATACGCAGTATTTT. Protein sequence: CASSATGAKDTQYF. This chain connects TRBV18 to TRBJ2-3; 7 nucleotides line up with TRBD1. V lost 5 bases to trimming and J lost 5 bases; unmatched junction nucleotides: 7. Germline values: CDR1 KGHSH, CDR2 LQKENI. The CDR3 extends over 14 amino acids.

This rearrangement joins TRBV7-9 to TRBJ1-6; D is unclear. Germline CDR1 and CDR2: SEHNR and FQNEAQ (reference sequence). The CDR3 covers 12 residues. Trimming pared 0 bases from V and 11 bases from J, leaving 5 bases between. Here the CDR3 DNA reads TGTGCCAGCAGCTTAGCTGGAACACCCCTCCACTTT. Amino acids: CASSLAGTPLHF.

This clonotype was seen repeatedly, ten times or more. The chain employs TRBV7-9 and TRBJ2-4; 11 bases align to TRBD1. The CDR3 spans 13 residues. After removal of 6 bases from V and 8 bases from J, the junction contained 3 bases not matched to a gene. Per the germline V gene, CDR1 is SEHNR and CDR2 is FQNEAQ (reference sequence). CDR3 amino acids: CASRQGQGDIQYF. In DNA form, the CDR3 reads TGTGCCAGCAGACAGGGACAGGGGGACATTCAGTACTTC.

The chain couples TRBV29-1 to TRBJ1-1; D is unclear. Trimming stripped 0 bases from V and 5 bases from J, with 4 bases between. Germline-derived CDR1 and CDR2 are SQVTM and ANQGSEA. This CDR3 contains 11 residues. The CDR3 bases are TGCAGCGTTGAAGAGGGGACTGAAGCTTTCTTT. As protein: CSVEEGTEAFF.

The chain recombines TRBV6-1 with TRBJ1-1, with D possibly matching TRBD1 (6 bases). CDR1 is MNHNS and CDR2 is SASEGT in the germline V gene. There are 12 residues in the CDR3. V gave up 6 bases and J gave up 4 bases, with 9 bases separating them. CDR3 DNA: TGTGCCAGCAGCGCAGGGGCCACTGAAGCTTTCTTT. Residues: CASSAGATEAFF.

The CDR3 loop reads CATSGSPDTQYF. CDR3 in DNA: TGTGCCACTAGCGGGAGCCCAGATACGCAGTATTTT. This chain links TRBV7-8 with TRBJ2-3; 10 bases map to TRBD2. With 10 bases clipped from V and 4 bases from J, the junction kept 2 bases outside the gene matches. Germline CDR1 SGHVS, CDR2 FQNEAQ. CDR3 size: 12 residues.

V gene TRBV30 combines with J gene TRBJ1-2; no definite D call. Trimming took off 4 bases at V and 5 bases at J, with 17 bases between the two ends. CDR3 length: 14 amino acids. In germline, CDR1 is GTSNPN, CDR2 SVGIG (reference sequence). In DNA, the CDR3 is TGTGCCTGGACGGCAGCCCGAGCTGTGTATGGCTACACCTTC. The encoded protein is CAWTAARAVYGYTF.

A few counts support this clonotype. The rearrangement links TRBV7-6 to TRBJ2-2; no clear D. There are 13 residues in the CDR3. V was cut by 1 base and J by 6 bases, with 6 bases left in between. CDR1 and CDR2 (germline): SGHVS, FNYEAQ. CDR3 nucleotide sequence: TGTGCCAGCAGCTTAGAACGGTCCGGGGAGCTGTTTTTT. Translating it yields CASSLERSGELFF.

This clonotype was observed many times. The V gene is TRBV6-2 or TRBV6-3, the J gene TRBJ1-2, with D unresolved. The CDR3 length is 12 residues. Trimming stripped 5 bases from V and 8 bases from J, with 12 bases between. Germline V lookup: CDR1 MNHEY, CDR2 SVGEGT. Here the CDR3 reads CASSPYSWGYTF. DNA of the CDR3: TGTGCCAGCAGTCCCTACTCTTGGGGCTACACCTTC.

V and J are TRBV28 and TRBJ2-3, with 10 nucleotides matching TRBD2. The ends lost 6 bases at V and 2 bases at J; junction bases unmatched: 11. The length of the CDR3 is 17 residues. Germline V gene lookup returns CDR1 MDHEN and CDR2 SYDVKM. CDR3 residues: CASSYLRLAGVTDTQYF. The CDR3 nucleotides read TGTGCCAGCAGCTACCTCAGGCTAGCGGGAGTCACAGATACGCAGTATTTT. The full variable domain, its missing parts supplied by reference TRBV28 and TRBJ2-3, is DVKVTQSSRYLVKRTGEKVFLECVQDMDHENMFWYRQDPGLGLRLIYFSYDVKMKEKGDIPEGYSVSREKKERFSLILESASTNQTSMYLCASSYLRLAGVTDTQYFGPGTRLTVL.

Notes on this clonotype: This may stem from a read error, because a much larger clone lies one nucleotide away. The chain employs TRBV6-1 and TRBJ2-5, with 10 bases identical to TRBD2. The CDR3 has 16 amino acids. Germline-derived CDR1 and CDR2 are MNHNS and SASEGT. The ends lost 6 bases at V and 5 bases at J; junction bases unmatched: 12. CDR3: CASRRGLADVCETQYF. In DNA form, the CDR3 reads TGTGCCAGCAGACGCGGACTAGCGGACGTTTGTGAGACCCAGTACTTC.

V gene TRBV7-9 combines with J gene TRBJ2-2, with 7 bases lining up with TRBD2. This CDR3 contains 17 residues. CDR1 is SEHNR, CDR2 FQNEAQ, per germline (reference sequence). The junction had 8 bases not matched to a gene; V was cut back by 4 bases and J by 0 bases. The CDR3 nucleotides are TGTGCCAGCAGCTCGCAACCGGGACTAACGAACACCGGGGAGCTGTTTTTT. This sequence encodes CASSSQPGLTNTGELFF.

Only a few counts were recorded for this clonotype. The chain uses TRBV6-1 and TRBJ2-5, with D possibly being TRBD2 (6 bases). V shed 6 bases and J shed 1 base, with 12 bases lying between them. The germline gives CDR1 MNHNS, CDR2 SASEGT. This CDR3 is built from 14 residues. CDR3 residues: CASSQGTLQETQYF. The CDR3 DNA sequence: TGTGCCAGCAGCCAAGGGACTCTCCAAGAGACCCAGTACTTC.

This clonotype was seen many times. The V call is TRBV10-3, the J call TRBJ1-2, with D perhaps TRBD1 (6 bases). Trimming shortened V by 3 bases and J by 2 bases, and 10 bases separated the two germline ends. CDR1 ENHRY and CDR2 SYGVKD come from the germline V gene. The CDR3 extends over 14 amino acids. CDR3 DNA: TGTGCCATCAGTGATTCGGGACAAAACTATGGCTACACCTTC. Translating it yields CAISDSGQNYGYTF.

The chain carries TRBV9 and TRBJ2-3, with D hard to call. The V end lost 4 bases, the J end lost 1 base, and 4 bases lay between the germline ends. Germline assignment: CDR1 SGDLS and CDR2 YYNGEE. The CDR3 consists of 12 residues. CDR3 sequence: CASSPRTDTQYF. CDR3 DNA sequence: TGTGCCAGCAGCCCGCGCACAGATACGCAGTATTTT.

The sample holds many counts of this clonotype. This chain connects TRBV7-3 to TRBJ2-5, with 11 bases identical to TRBD2. With V trimmed by 2 bases and J by 1 base, 6 bases remained unmatched. Germline assignment: CDR1 SGHTA and CDR2 FQGTGA. This CDR3 region has 17 residues. This CDR3 is CASSLGPGLAVQETQYF. As DNA, the CDR3 is TGTGCCAGCAGCTTAGGACCGGGACTAGCGGTCCAAGAGACCCAGTACTTC.

The chain employs TRBV28 and TRBJ2-7; 7 nucleotides agree with TRBD2. V shed 7 bases and J 0 bases; nucleotides not matched to a gene: 6. Germline V gene sequence: CDR1 MDHEN, CDR2 SYDVKM. This CDR3 is built from 14 residues. The CDR3 region is CASKGAGSSYEQYF. CDR3 coding DNA: TGTGCCAGCAAGGGAGCGGGGTCCTCCTACGAGCAGTACTTC.

About this clonotype: This sequence may be a read error, since a much larger clone differs from it by one base. This chain connects TRBV12-3 or TRBV12-4 to TRBJ1-4; no clear D gene. This CDR3 contains 14 residues. The CDR3 sequence is CVSSPDGRNEKLFF. The CDR3 nucleotides read TGTGTCAGCAGCCCCGACGGACGTAATGAAAAACTGTTTTTT.

This clonotype was detected ten times or more. The chain employs TRBV2 and TRBJ2-7; 7 bases map to TRBD1. CDR3 length equals 14 residues. The V gene's germline CDR1 is SNHLY and CDR2 FYNNEI. V lost 6 bases to trimming and J lost 5 bases; unmatched junction nucleotides: 10. The CDR3 region has the DNA TGTGCCAGCAGCGAAATACAGGGGTTGCACGAGCAGTACTTC. It yields the protein CASSEIQGLHEQYF.

This clonotype was seen many times. The J gene is TRBJ2-7, the V gene TRBV12-3 or TRBV12-4; perhaps D is TRBD1 or TRBD2 (5 bases each). There are 13 residues in the CDR3. V was pared by 10 bases and J by 7 bases, with 20 bases between. CDR3 sequence (DNA): TGTGCCACATCTGCCGGGGCCTTCCGAGAGCAGTACTTC. Translated: CATSAGAFREQYF.

This clonotype appeared a few times. The CDR3 region has the DNA TGTGCCAGCAGCGGGACAAATTCGGGGGATGGCTACACCTTC. Translating it yields CASSGTNSGDGYTF. The chain combines TRBV5-4 with TRBJ1-2, with a weak D call TRBD1 (6 bases). Germline-derived CDR1 and CDR2 are SGHNT and YYREEE (reference sequence). The CDR3 spans 14 residues. Deletions cut 4 bases from V and 6 bases from J, with 16 bases between. Together with reference TRBV5-4 and TRBJ1-2, the CDR3 gives the full variable domain: ETGVTQSPTHLIKTRGQQVTLRCSSQSGHNTVSWYQQALGQGPQFIFQYYREEENGRGNFPPRFSGLQFPNYSSELNVNALELDDSALYLCASSGTNSGDGYTFGSGTRLTVV.

This clonotype came up many times. The V and J genes are TRBV28 and TRBJ1-3, with no clear D. Germline V gene lookup returns CDR1 MDHEN and CDR2 SYDVKM. V gave up 4 bases and J gave up 3 bases, with 10 bases separating them. The CDR3 has 14 residues. The CDR3 nucleotides are TGTGCCAGCAGTTACGCGGGCCTTGGAAACACCATATATTTT. Translating gives CASSYAGLGNTIYF. The full variable domain, rest sourced from reference TRBV28 and TRBJ1-3, is DVKVTQSSRYLVKRTGEKVFLECVQDMDHENMFWYRQDPGLGLRLIYFSYDVKMKEKGDIPEGYSVSREKKERFSLILESASTNQTSMYLCASSYAGLGNTIYFGEGSWLTVV.

This clonotype was counted many times. The chain is built from TRBV28 and TRBJ2-7, with D perhaps assigned TRBD1 or TRBD2 (5 bases each). CDR3 length equals 14 residues. The germline CDR1 and CDR2 sequences are MDHEN and SYDVKM. The V gene lost 7 bases and the J gene lost 2 bases, with 15 bases spanning the gap. Here the CDR3 reads CASTEFWGTYEQYF. CDR3 sequence (DNA): TGTGCCAGCACCGAGTTCTGGGGGACCTACGAGCAGTACTTC.

This chain uses TRBV6-1 with TRBJ2-6; D remains unclear. From germline, CDR1 is MNHNS and CDR2 SASEGT. This CDR3 has 13 residues. V lost 7 bases and J lost 3, with 7 bases in between. The CDR3: CASNPYGANVLTF. As DNA, the CDR3 is TGTGCCAGCAACCCCTATGGGGCCAACGTCCTGACTTTC.

Many counts were recorded for this clonotype. The rearrangement joins TRBV20-1 to TRBJ2-7; 7 nucleotides line up with TRBD2. Looked up from germline, CDR1 is DFQATT and CDR2 is SNEGSKA (reference sequence). The CDR3 is made up of 14 amino acids. Unmatched junction bases numbered 11, after V lost 5 bases and J lost 4 bases. The chain's CDR3 is CSARSLADLYEQYF. The CDR3 DNA is TGCAGTGCTCGATCCCTAGCGGATCTTTACGAGCAGTACTTC.

In its sample, this clonotype was seen a few times. The chain has TRBV3-1 and TRBJ2-3, with 7 bases aligning to TRBD2. The CDR3 runs 17 residues. Germline V gene data show CDR1 as LGHDT and CDR2 as YNNKEL (reference sequence). V lost 0 bases to trimming and J lost 5 bases; unmatched junction nucleotides: 11. CDR3 in amino acids: CASSQETGAGVEDTQYF. The CDR3 nucleotides are TGTGCCAGCAGCCAAGAGACCGGGGCGGGAGTGGAAGATACGCAGTATTTT.

This clonotype has a count of ten or more. J is TRBJ1-4 and V is TRBV12-3 or TRBV12-4; weak D call: TRBD1 (6 bases). The ends were cut back, 2 bases at V and 5 bases at J, with 12 bases in the middle. This CDR3 region has 15 residues. The CDR3 region has the DNA TGTGCCAGCAGTTTATTCGCAGGGACAAATGAAAAACTGTTTTTT. This translates into CASSLFAGTNEKLFF.